This entry lists 14 T cell receptor beta chains sequenced from one sample in a study of neurological immune-mediated disorders. Noted time point: longitudinal time-point 1 (baseline). TCRdb re-called the 5' RACE reads through MiXCR, storing one row per CDR3 protein. The repertoire holds some 54,000 distinct CDR3 sequences, with 9.5% to 12% as singletons. Sequences were obtained from PBMCs. The receptors here all came from a male donor with HTLV-1-associated myelopathy (HAM/TSP).

This clonotype was seen a handful of times. The V and J genes are TRBV3-1 and TRBJ1-3; D unclear. Looked up from germline, CDR1 is LGHDT and CDR2 is YNNKEL (reference sequence). With 4 bases removed from V and 0 bases from J, the gap between germline ends came to 13 bases. The CDR3 spans 16 residues. CDR3 coding DNA: TGTGCCAGCAGCCCCCCCCCGGATGGCTCTGGAAACACCATATATTTT. Translated, it gives CASSPPPDGSGNTIYF.

There are many counts of this clonotype. The chain couples TRBV6-5 to TRBJ1-2; possibly TRBD1 for D (5 bases). This CDR3 contains 13 residues. The V gene's germline CDR1 is MNHEY and CDR2 SVGAGI. V was pared by 4 bases and J by 8 bases, with 14 bases between. This chain's CDR3 is CASSSPGTPGYTF. DNA for the CDR3: TGTGCCAGCAGTTCCCCGGGGACCCCAGGCTACACCTTC.

This clonotype has at least ten counts. V is TRBV11-2 and J is TRBJ2-1; 11 nucleotides agree with TRBD2. From germline, CDR1 is SGHAT and CDR2 FQNNGV. This CDR3 comprises 16 residues. The V gene end was trimmed by 1 base and the J gene end by 6 bases; junction bases not matched to a gene: 5. CDR3 nucleotides: TGTGCCAGCAGCTTAGGGGCTAGCGGGGGGCGCAATGAGCAGTTCTTC. Amino acids: CASSLGASGGRNEQFF.

This chain connects TRBV2 to TRBJ1-3, with D unclear. The germline CDR1 and CDR2 sequences are SNHLY and FYNNEI. V was clipped by 3 bases and J by 1 base, with 7 bases between them. This CDR3 spans 14 amino acids. The chain's CDR3 is CASSDRASGNTIYF. The CDR3 region has the DNA TGTGCCAGCAGTGATAGGGCTTCTGGAAACACCATATATTTT.

Many counts were recorded for this clonotype. V is TRBV7-9 and J is TRBJ2-1; TRBD1 or TRBD2 may be the D gene (5 bases each). The V gene lost 5 bases and the J gene lost 9 bases, with 17 bases spanning the gap. The CDR3 has 14 amino acids. Germline V CDR1 and CDR2: SEHNR, FQNEAQ (reference sequence). The CDR3 nucleotides are TGTGCCAGCAGCCCGGGACCCCCCAGCCCTGAGCAGTTCTTC. Amino acids: CASSPGPPSPEQFF.

With regard to this clonotype: This may be a read error, as it is one base from a much larger clone. The chain carries TRBV21-1 and TRBJ2-3; no check of the table's D call, TRBD1, against the DNA was made. TRBV21-1 is deemed a pseudogene. The CDR3 has 17 amino acids. Written as DNA, the CDR3 is TGTACCAGCACCCCGGTCCCGAACAGGGGTCGCACAGATACGCAGTATTTT. The encoded protein is CTSTPVPNRGRTDTQYF.

This clonotype has at least ten counts. The CDR3 here is CASSDLGAGGNNEQFF. The CDR3 bases are TGTGCCAGCAGCGACCTCGGGGCGGGGGGTAACAATGAGCAGTTCTTC. This rearrangement joins TRBV9 to TRBJ2-1; TRBD2 agrees at 8 bases. Trimming cost V 3 bases and J 5 bases; bases outside gene matches: 10. This CDR3 comprises 16 residues. Germline values: CDR1 SGDLS, CDR2 YYNGEE. Complete variable domain (other parts from reference TRBV9 and TRBJ2-1): DSGVTQTPKHLITATGQRVTLRCSPRSGDLSVYWYQQSLDQGLQFLIQYYNGEERAKGNILERFSAQQFPDLHSELNLSSLELGDSALYFCASSDLGAGGNNEQFFGPGTRLTVL.

Ten or more counts support this clonotype. This chain joins TRBV29-1 and TRBJ1-5; 10 bases match TRBD1. The length of the CDR3 is 15 residues. Germline CDR1 SQVTM, CDR2 ANQGSEA. V was clipped by 4 bases and J by 2 bases; unmatched bases: 5. Written as DNA, the CDR3 is TGCAGCGTTGGACAGGGGGCGTCTGGCAATCAGCCCCAGCATTTT. This gives the protein CSVGQGASGNQPQHF. Drawing the rest from reference TRBV29-1 and TRBJ1-5, the complete variable domain is SAVISQKPSRDICQRGTSLTIQCQVDSQVTMMFWYRQQPGQSLTLIATANQGSEATYESGFVIDKFPISRPNLTFSTLTVSNMSPEDSSIYLCSVGQGASGNQPQHFGDGTRLSIL.

This clonotype was observed at least ten times. The V gene is TRBV7-9, the J gene TRBJ2-1, with 8 positions matching TRBD1. The germline CDR1 and CDR2 sequences are SEHNR and FQNEAQ (reference sequence). V lost 3 bases, J lost 12 bases, and 16 bases stayed unmatched. CDR3 size: 16 residues. CDR3 region: CASSFEGGRGRFGQFF. CDR3 in DNA: TGTGCCAGCAGCTTCGAGGGTGGCAGGGGGCGGTTCGGGCAGTTCTTC.

This clonotype was found many times. The J gene is TRBJ2-3, the V gene TRBV5-1; maybe TRBD2 (5 bases). V dropped 2 bases and J dropped 1 base, with 8 bases sitting between them. The CDR3 is 14 residues long. Looked up from germline, CDR1 is SGHRS and CDR2 is YFSETQ. Written as DNA, the CDR3 is TGCGCCAGCAGCTTAATAGCGCGCACAGATACGCAGTATTTT. The encoded protein is CASSLIARTDTQYF.

This clonotype was counted at least ten times. This chain joins TRBV7-9 and TRBJ2-7; TRBD2 matches 7 bases. Trimming took 0 bases from V and 0 from J; bases not matched to a gene: 8. The germline gives CDR1 SEHNR, CDR2 FQNEAQ (reference sequence). CDR3 length equals 17 residues. CDR3 sequence reads: CASSLAEGGPSSYEQYF. Here the CDR3 DNA reads TGTGCCAGCAGCTTAGCCGAGGGAGGGCCGAGCTCCTACGAGCAGTACTTC.

The table lists this clonotype with many counts. This rearrangement joins TRBV7-2 to TRBJ2-1, with a weak D call TRBD1 (6 bases). Trimming took 5 bases from V and 3 from J, leaving 17 bases between them. Looked up from germline, CDR1 is SGHTA and CDR2 is FQGNSA. The CDR3 is 16 amino acids. The CDR3 DNA reads as TGTGCCAGCAGCCAAAAGGGGAGAGGGGGCTACAATGAGCAGTTCTTC. This sequence encodes CASSQKGRGGYNEQFF.

The sample holds many counts of this clonotype. This rearrangement joins TRBV7-2 to TRBJ2-1, with 7 bases fitting TRBD2. This CDR3 contains 15 residues. Germline V gene sequence: CDR1 SGHTA, CDR2 FQGNSA. J lost 4 bases, V lost 4 bases, and 7 bases had no gene match. The CDR3 loop reads CASSSLAVSYNEQFF. The CDR3, as DNA: TGTGCCAGCAGCTCCCTAGCGGTCTCGTACAATGAGCAGTTCTTC.

This clonotype was seen a handful of times. The rearrangement uses TRBV12-3 or TRBV12-4 and TRBJ2-5; 9 bases are a match to TRBD2. The CDR3 is 15 residues long. The junction had 5 bases not matched to a gene; V was cut back by 5 bases and J by 1 base. CDR3 sequence (DNA): TGTGCCAGCAGTATCCTAGCGGGGCGCCAAGAGACCCAGTACTTC. It translates to CASSILAGRQETQYF.